This T cell receptor beta chain was sequenced during a study of cytomegalovirus exposure and HLA in healthy donors. Study-level results: 150 to 200 TCR beta chains were listed as cytomegalovirus-associated. Confirmation was obtained in vitro that a few CMV-associated chains are specific for CMV antigens. Per published reports, the classifier diagnosed cytomegalovirus status with high specificity and sensitivity.

As concerns this clone: Its antigen is not identified.

Data came from immunoSEQ multiplex PCR; TCRdb stores just in-frame clones and leaves some out. The profile shows 150,000 to 200,000 clones, about 83% of them singletons. While the first cohort had several hundred subjects, the donors belonged to the separate validation cohort of over a hundred subjects. This CDR3 is 15 amino acids long. Germline values: CDR1 SGHRS, CDR2 YFSETQ. V lost 4 bases, J lost 2 bases, and 14 bases lay in between. The specimen sequenced was PBMCs. The chain couples TRBV5-1 to TRBJ2-3; D gene ambiguous. This clonotype was obtained from a woman under 30 in good health and CMV-seronegative. The CDR3 coding sequence is TGCGCCAGCAGCCAGCTGGGCAGATCCACAGATACGCAGTATTTT. This translates into CASSQLGRSTDTQYF.